This T cell receptor (beta chain) was identified during a study of cytomegalovirus exposure and HLA in healthy donors. Amplification used 60 Vbeta primers and 13 Jbeta primers. Sequenced by immunoSEQ multiplex PCR; TCRdb stores in-frame clones only, minus some. The sample comprises under 100,000 clones, about four fifths of which are singletons, and 5.5% to 7.5% rests with the top ten. The V end lost 5 bases, the J end lost 4 bases, and 11 bases lay between the germline ends. The CDR3 spans 13 residues. Germline V gives CDR1 ENHRY, CDR2 SYGVKD. Sample: PBMCs. V and J are TRBV10-3 and TRBJ1-2; tentatively, D is TRBD1 (5 bases). This receptor was identified in a man between 18 and 29 years old in good health and CMV-seropositive. CDR3 nucleotides: TGTGCCATCAGTCCGACAGACTTCTATGGCTACACCTTC. The encoded protein is CAISPTDFYGYTF.